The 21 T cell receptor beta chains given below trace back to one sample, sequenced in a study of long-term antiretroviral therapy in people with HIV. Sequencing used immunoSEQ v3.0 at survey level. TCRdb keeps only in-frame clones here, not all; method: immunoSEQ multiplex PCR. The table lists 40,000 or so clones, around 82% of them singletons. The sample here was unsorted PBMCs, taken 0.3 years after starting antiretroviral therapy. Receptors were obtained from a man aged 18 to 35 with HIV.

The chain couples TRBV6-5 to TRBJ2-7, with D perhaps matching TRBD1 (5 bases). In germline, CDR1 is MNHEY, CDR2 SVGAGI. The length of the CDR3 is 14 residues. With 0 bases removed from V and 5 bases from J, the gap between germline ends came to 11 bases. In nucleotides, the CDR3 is TGTGCCAGCAGTTACTCCCCTGGGGCTCACGAGCAGTACTTC. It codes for CASSYSPGAHEQYF.

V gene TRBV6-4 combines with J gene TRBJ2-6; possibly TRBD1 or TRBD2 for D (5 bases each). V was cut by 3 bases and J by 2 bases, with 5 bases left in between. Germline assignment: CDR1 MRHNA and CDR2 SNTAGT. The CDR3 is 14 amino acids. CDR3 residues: CASSEGAGANVLTF. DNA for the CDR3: TGTGCCAGCAGTGAGGGGGCTGGGGCCAACGTCCTGACTTTC.

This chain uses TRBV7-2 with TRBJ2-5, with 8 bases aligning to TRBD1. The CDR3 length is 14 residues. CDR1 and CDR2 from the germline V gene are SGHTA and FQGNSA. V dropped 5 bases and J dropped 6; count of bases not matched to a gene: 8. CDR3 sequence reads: CASSPTGQGKTQYF. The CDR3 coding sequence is TGTGCCAGCAGCCCGACCGGACAGGGAAAGACCCAGTACTTC.

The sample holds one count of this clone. CDR3 in DNA: TGTGCCAGCAGCCAAGATAACAGGGTGACTAACTATGGCTACACCTTC. Translated: CASSQDNRVTNYGYTF. The chain has TRBV4-2 and TRBJ1-2; D is perhaps TRBD1 (6 bases). The CDR3 spans 16 residues. Germline CDR1 is LGHNA and CDR2 is YNFKEQ. Trimming removed 0 bases at V and 0 bases at J, with 11 bases between.

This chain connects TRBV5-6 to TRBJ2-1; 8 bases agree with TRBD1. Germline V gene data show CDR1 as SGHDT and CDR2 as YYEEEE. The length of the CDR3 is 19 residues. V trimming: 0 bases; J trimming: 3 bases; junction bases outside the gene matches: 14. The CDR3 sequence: CASSLAGGEVRGLYNEQFF. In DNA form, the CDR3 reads TGTGCCAGCAGCTTGGCAGGGGGCGAGGTTAGGGGGCTCTACAATGAGCAGTTCTTC.

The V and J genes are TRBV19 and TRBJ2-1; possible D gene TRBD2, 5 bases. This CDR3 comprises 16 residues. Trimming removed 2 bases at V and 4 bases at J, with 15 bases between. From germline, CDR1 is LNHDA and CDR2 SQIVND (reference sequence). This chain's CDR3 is CASSISGQRGYNEQFF. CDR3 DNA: TGTGCCAGTAGTATATCGGGCCAAAGAGGGTACAATGAGCAGTTCTTC. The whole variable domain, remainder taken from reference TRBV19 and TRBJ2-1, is DGGITQSPKYLFRKEGQNVTLSCEQNLNHDAMYWYRQDPGQGLRLIYYSQIVNDFQKGDIAEGYSVSREKKESFPLTVTSAQKNPTAFYLCASSISGQRGYNEQFFGPGTRLTVL.

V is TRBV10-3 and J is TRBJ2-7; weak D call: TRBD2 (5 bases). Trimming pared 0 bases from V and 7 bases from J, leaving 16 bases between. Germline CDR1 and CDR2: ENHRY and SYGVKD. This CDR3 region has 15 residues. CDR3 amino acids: CAISESSGPPLEQYF. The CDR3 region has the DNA TGTGCCATCAGTGAGTCGAGCGGTCCCCCATTAGAGCAGTACTTC.

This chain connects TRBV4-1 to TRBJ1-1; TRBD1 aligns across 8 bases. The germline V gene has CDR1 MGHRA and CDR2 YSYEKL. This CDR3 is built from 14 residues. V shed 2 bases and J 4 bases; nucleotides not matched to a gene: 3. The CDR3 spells CASSQTGGPTEAFF. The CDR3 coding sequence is TGCGCCAGCAGCCAAACAGGGGGACCCACTGAAGCTTTCTTT.

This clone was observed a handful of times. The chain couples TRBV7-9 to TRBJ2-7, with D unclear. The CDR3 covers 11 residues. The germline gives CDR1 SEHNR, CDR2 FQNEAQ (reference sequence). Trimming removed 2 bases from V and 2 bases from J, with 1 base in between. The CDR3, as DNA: TGTGCCAGCAGCTTAACCTACGAGCAGTACTTC. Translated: CASSLTYEQYF.

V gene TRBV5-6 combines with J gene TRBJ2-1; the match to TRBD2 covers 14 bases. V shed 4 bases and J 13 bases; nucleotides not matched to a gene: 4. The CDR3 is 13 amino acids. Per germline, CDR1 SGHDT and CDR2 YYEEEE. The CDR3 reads CASSGGTSGSQFF. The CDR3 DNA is TGTGCCAGCAGCGGCGGGACTAGCGGGAGTCAGTTCTTC.

As DNA, the CDR3 is TGTGCCAGCAGCTTAGACCGGCGCTACGAGCAGTACTTC. It specifies CASSLDRRYEQYF. V is TRBV7-9 and J is TRBJ2-7; no definite D call. The CDR3 contains 13 residues. The V end was cut by 1 base, the J end by 3 bases, with 7 bases between. Per germline, CDR1 SEHNR and CDR2 FQNEAQ (reference sequence).

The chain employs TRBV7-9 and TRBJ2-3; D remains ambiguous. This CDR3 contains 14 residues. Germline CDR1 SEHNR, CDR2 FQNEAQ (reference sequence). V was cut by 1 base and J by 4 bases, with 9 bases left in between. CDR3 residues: CASSLDVRPDTQYF. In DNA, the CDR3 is TGTGCCAGCAGCTTAGATGTCCGGCCAGATACGCAGTATTTT.

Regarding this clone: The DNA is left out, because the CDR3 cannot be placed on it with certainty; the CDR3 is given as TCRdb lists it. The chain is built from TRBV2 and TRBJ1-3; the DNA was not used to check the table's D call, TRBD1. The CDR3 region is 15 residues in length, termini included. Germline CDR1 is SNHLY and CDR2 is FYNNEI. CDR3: CASSSGQGPGNTIYF.

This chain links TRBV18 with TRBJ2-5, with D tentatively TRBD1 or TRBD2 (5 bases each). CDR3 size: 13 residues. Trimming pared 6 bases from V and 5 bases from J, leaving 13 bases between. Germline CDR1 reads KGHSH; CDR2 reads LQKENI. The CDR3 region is CASSPGRRETQYF. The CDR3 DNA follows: TGTGCCAGCTCGCCGGGACGGCGGGAGACCCAGTACTTC.

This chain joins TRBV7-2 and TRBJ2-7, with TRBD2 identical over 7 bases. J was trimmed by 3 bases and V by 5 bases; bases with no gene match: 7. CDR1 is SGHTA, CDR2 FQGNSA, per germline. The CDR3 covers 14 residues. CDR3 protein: CASSPPGLYYEQYF. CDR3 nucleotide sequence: TGTGCCAGCAGCCCACCGGGACTATACTACGAGCAGTACTTC.

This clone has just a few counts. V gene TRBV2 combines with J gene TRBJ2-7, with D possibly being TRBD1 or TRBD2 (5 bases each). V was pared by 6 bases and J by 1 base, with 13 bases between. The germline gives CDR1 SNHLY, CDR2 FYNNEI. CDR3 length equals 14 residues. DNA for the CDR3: TGTGCCAGCAGGACTGGGACGGGATCCTACGAGCAGTACTTC. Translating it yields CASRTGTGSYEQYF.

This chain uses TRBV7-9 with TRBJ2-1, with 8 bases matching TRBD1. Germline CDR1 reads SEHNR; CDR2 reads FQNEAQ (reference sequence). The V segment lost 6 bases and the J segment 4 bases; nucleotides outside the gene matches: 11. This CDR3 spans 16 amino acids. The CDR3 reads CASRPSTGGGYNEQFF. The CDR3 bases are TGTGCCAGCAGACCCAGTACAGGGGGAGGTTACAATGAGCAGTTCTTC.

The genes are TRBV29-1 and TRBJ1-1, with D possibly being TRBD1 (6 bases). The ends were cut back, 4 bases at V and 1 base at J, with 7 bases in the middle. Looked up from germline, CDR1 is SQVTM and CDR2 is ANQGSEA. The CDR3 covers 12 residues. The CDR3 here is CSVVGGNTEAFF. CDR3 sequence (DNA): TGCAGCGTTGTAGGGGGGAACACTGAAGCTTTCTTT.

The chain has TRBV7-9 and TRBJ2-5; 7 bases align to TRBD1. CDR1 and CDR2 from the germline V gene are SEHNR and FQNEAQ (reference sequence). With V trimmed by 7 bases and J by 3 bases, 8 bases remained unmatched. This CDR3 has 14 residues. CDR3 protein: CASTLAGTEETQYF. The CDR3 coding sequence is TGTGCCAGCACGCTCGCCGGGACAGAAGAGACCCAGTACTTC.

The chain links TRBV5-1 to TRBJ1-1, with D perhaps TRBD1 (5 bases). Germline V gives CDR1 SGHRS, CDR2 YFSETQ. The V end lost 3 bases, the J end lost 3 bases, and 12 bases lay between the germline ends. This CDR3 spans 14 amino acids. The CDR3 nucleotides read TGCGCCAGCAGCTCCAGTGGGGGGGACACTGAAGCTTTCTTT. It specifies CASSSSGGDTEAFF. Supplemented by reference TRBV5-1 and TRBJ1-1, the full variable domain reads KAGVTQTPRYLIKTRGQQVTLSCSPISGHRSVSWYQQTPGQGLQFLFEYFSETQRNKGNFPGRFSGRQFSNSRSEMNVSTLELGDSALYLCASSSSGGDTEAFFGQGTRLTVV.

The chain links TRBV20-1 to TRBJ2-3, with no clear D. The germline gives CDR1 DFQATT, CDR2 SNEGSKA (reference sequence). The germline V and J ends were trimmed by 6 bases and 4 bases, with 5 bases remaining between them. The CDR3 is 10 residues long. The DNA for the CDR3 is TGCAGTGCCTCGGCAGATACGCAGTATTTT. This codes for CSASADTQYF.